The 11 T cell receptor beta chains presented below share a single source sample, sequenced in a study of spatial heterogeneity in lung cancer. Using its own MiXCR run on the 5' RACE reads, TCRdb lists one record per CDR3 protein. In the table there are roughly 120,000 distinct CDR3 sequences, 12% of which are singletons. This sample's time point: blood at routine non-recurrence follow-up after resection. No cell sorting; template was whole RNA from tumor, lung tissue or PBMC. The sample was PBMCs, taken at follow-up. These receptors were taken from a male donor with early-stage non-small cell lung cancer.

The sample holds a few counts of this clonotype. The CDR3 nucleotides are TGTGCCAGCAGCAAACAGGGTTCGAATGAGCAGTTCTTC. The encoded protein is CASSKQGSNEQFF. The chain combines TRBV7-8 with TRBJ2-1; the D gene is possibly TRBD1 (6 bases). CDR3 size: 13 residues. Germline values: CDR1 SGHVS, CDR2 FQNEAQ. Trimming took 5 bases from V and 7 from J, leaving 12 bases between them.

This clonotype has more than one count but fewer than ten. CDR3 in DNA: TGTGCCAGCAGCGCAGGGATTTTGCAGCCCCAGCATTTT. This codes for CASSAGILQPQHF. The chain uses TRBV12-3 or TRBV12-4 and TRBJ1-5, with a tentative D call TRBD1 (5 bases). This CDR3 spans 13 amino acids. With 6 bases removed from V and 7 bases from J, the gap between germline ends came to 13 bases.

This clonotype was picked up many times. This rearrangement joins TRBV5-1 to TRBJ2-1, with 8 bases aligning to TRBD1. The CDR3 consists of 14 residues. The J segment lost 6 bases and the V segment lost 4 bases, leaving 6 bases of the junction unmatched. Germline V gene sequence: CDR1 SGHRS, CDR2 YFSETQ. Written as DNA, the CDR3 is TGCGCCAGCAGCCCAGGACAGGGCGGCAATGAGCAGTTCTTC. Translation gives CASSPGQGGNEQFF.

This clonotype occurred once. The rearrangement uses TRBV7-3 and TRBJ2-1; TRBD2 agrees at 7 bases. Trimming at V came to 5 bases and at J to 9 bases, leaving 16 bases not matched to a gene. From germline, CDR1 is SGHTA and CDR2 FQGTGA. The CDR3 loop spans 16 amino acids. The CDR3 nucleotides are TGTGCCAGCAGCCCAAATGGAGGACTAGGGTATTCTGAGCAGTTCTTC. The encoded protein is CASSPNGGLGYSEQFF.

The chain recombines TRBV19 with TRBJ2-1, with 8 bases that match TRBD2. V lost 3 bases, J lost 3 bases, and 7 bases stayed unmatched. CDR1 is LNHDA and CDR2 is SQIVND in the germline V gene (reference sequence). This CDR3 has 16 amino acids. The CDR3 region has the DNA TGTGCCAGTAGTATCGCGCGGGGGGTCATCTACAATGAGCAGTTCTTC. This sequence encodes CASSIARGVIYNEQFF. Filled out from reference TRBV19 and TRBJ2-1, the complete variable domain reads DGGITQSPKYLFRKEGQNVTLSCEQNLNHDAMYWYRQDPGQGLRLIYYSQIVNDFQKGDIAEGYSVSREKKESFPLTVTSAQKNPTAFYLCASSIARGVIYNEQFFGPGTRLTVL.

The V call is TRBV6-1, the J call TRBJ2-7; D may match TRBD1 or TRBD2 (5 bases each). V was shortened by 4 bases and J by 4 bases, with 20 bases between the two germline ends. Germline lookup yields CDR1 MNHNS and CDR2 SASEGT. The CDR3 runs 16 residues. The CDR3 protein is CASSVRGTITSYEQYF. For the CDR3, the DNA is TGTGCCAGCAGTGTTCGAGGGACCATTACTTCATACGAGCAGTACTTC.

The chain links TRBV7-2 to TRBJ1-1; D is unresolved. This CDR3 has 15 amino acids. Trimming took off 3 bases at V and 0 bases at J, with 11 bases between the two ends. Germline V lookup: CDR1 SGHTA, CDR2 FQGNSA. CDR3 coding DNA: TGTGCCAGCAGCTTCTTCATCCCCATGAACACTGAAGCTTTCTTT. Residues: CASSFFIPMNTEAFF.

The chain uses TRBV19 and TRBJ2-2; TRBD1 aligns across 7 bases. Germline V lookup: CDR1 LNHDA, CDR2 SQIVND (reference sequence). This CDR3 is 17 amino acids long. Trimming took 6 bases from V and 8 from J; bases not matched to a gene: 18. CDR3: CASSLDFGTERLGELFF. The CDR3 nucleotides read TGTGCCAGTAGCCTCGACTTTGGGACAGAGCGCCTGGGGGAGCTGTTTTTT.

The CDR3 sequence: CSARGSKETQYF. DNA of the CDR3: TGCAGTGCTAGAGGCAGTAAAGAGACCCAGTACTTC. This chain joins TRBV20-1 and TRBJ2-5; D gene ambiguous. The V gene lost 1 base and the J gene lost 3 bases, with 6 bases spanning the gap. Looked up from germline, CDR1 is DFQATT and CDR2 is SNEGSKA (reference sequence). The CDR3 sequence is 12 residues long.

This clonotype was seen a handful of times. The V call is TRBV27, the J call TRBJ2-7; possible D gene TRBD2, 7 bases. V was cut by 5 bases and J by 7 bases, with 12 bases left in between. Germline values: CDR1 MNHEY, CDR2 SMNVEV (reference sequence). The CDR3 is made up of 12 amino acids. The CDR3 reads CASSAGRGEQYF. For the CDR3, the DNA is TGTGCCAGCAGTGCGGGGAGGGGGGAGCAGTACTTC.

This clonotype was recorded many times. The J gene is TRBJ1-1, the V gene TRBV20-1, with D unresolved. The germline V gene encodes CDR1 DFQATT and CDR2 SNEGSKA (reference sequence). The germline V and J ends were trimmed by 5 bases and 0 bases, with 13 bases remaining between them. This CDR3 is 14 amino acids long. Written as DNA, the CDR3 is TGCAGTGCTCGTACCGGGTATGTGAACACTGAAGCTTTCTTT. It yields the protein CSARTGYVNTEAFF.